These T cell receptor beta chains were read from a single sample in a study of cytomegalovirus exposure and HLA in healthy donors. Here immunoSEQ multiplex PCR was the method, and the copy in TCRdb shows in-frame clones only, minus some. Among under 150,000 clones listed, about three quarters were seen once. Specimen: PBMCs. The receptors here all came from a human donor in good health. Each CDR3 is given with its conserved first and last residue. A D gene is named only where the DNA matches it firmly. Size tells how often a clone was seen (once, few, many) or the class of an expanded clone, and some rows leave it out.

abundance: .
len: 17
d_gene: .
v_gene: TRBV6-1
CDR3aa: CASSEARGRSSYNEQFF

abundance: .
len: 14
d_gene: .
v_gene: TRBV6-6
CDR3aa: CASSYDYRNTEAFF

abundance: .
len: 13
d_gene: .
v_gene: TRBV6-1
CDR3aa: CASQYPPGNTIYF

abundance: .
len: 13
d_gene: TRBD1
v_gene: TRBV6-5
CDR3aa: CASSVGQGEKAFF

abundance: .
len: 15
d_gene: TRBD1
v_gene: TRBV7-9
CDR3aa: CASSPDRVGTGELFF

abundance: .
len: 12
d_gene: .
v_gene: TRBV29-1
CDR3aa: CSVAVYQIGYTF

abundance: .
len: 13
d_gene: .
v_gene: TRBV7-2
CDR3aa: CASSLAESYGYTF

abundance: .
len: 14
d_gene: .
v_gene: TRBV4-1
CDR3aa: CASSQTQVVYEQYF

abundance: .
len: 14
d_gene: TRBD1
v_gene: TRBV5-1
CDR3aa: CASSADRESYEQYF

abundance: .
len: 15
d_gene: TRBD2
v_gene: TRBV5-1
CDR3aa: CASSLRDYDADTQYF

abundance: .
len: 15
d_gene: .
v_gene: TRBV10-3
CDR3aa: CATGQTKAYTDTQYF

abundance: .
len: 17
d_gene: .
v_gene: TRBV13
CDR3aa: CASSPEGWDLRRGTQYF

abundance: .
len: 14
d_gene: .
v_gene: TRBV28
CDR3aa: CASSFSSNTGELFF

abundance: .
len: 11
d_gene: .
v_gene: TRBV27
CDR3aa: CASGQYYEQYF

abundance: .
len: 13
d_gene: .
v_gene: TRBV9
CDR3aa: CASSLLQGAEQYF

abundance: .
len: 13
d_gene: .
v_gene: TRBV7-8
CDR3aa: CASSLGQNQPQHF

abundance: .
len: 13
d_gene: TRBD1
v_gene: TRBV19
CDR3aa: CASSWGTGDGYTF

abundance: .
len: 14
d_gene: .
v_gene: TRBV27
CDR3aa: CASRDRFMNTEAFF

abundance: .
len: 13
d_gene: .
v_gene: TRBV9
CDR3aa: CASSSPGANTIYF

abundance: .
len: 15
d_gene: .
v_gene: TRBV6-5
CDR3aa: CASSYRLEGNTEAFF

abundance: once
len: 15
d_gene: TRBD1
v_gene: TRBV7-2
CDR3aa: CASKTGQGSYNEQFF

abundance: .
len: 17
d_gene: TRBD2
v_gene: TRBV5-6
CDR3aa: CASSPGLAGATSNIQYF

abundance: .
len: 16
d_gene: TRBD2
v_gene: TRBV19
CDR3aa: CASTPSGGASKNIQYF